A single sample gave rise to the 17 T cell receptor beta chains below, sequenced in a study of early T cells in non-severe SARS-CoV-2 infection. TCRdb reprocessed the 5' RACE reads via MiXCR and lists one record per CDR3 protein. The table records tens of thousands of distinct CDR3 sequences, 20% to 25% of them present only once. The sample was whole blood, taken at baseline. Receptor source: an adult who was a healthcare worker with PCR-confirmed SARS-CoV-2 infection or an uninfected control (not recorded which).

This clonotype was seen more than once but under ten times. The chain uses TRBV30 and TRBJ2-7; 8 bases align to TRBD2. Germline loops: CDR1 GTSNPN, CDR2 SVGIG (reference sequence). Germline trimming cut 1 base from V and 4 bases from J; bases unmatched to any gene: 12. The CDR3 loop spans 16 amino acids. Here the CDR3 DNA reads TGTGCCTGGAGTGCCCCCCCGGTAGCGGGGATTTACGAGCAGTACTTC. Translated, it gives CAWSAPPVAGIYEQYF.

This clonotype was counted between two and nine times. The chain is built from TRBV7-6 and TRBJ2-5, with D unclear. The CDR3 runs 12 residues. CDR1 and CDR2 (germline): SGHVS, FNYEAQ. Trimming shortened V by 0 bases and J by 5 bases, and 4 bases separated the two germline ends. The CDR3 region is CASSLAEETQYF. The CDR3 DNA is TGTGCCAGCAGCTTAGCGGAGGAGACCCAGTACTTC.

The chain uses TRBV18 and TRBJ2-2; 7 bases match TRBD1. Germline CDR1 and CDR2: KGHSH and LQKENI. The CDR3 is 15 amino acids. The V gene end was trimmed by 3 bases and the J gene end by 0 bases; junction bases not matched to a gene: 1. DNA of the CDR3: TGTGCCAGCTCACCGGACAGGACGAACACCGGGGAGCTGTTTTTT. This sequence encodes CASSPDRTNTGELFF.

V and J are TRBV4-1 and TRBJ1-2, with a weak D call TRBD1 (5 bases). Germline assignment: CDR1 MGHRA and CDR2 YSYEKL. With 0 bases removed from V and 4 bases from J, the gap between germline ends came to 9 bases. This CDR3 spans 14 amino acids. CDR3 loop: CASSQDQGVYGYTF. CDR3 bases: TGCGCCAGCAGCCAAGATCAGGGAGTCTATGGCTACACCTTC.

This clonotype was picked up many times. CDR3 amino acids: CASSTQGFNSPLHF. Written as DNA, the CDR3 is TGTGCCAGCAGCACACAGGGTTTTAATTCACCCCTCCACTTT. This chain connects TRBV7-3 to TRBJ1-6; possibly TRBD1 for D (6 bases). The germline gives CDR1 SGHTA, CDR2 FQGTGA. The CDR3 spans 14 residues. V was clipped by 5 bases and J by 6 bases, with 11 bases between them.

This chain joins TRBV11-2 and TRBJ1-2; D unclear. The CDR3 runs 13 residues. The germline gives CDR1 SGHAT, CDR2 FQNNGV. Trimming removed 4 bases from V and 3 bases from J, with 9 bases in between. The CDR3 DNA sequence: TGTGCCAGCAGCTCCTTATCGGACTATGGCTACACCTTC. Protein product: CASSSLSDYGYTF.

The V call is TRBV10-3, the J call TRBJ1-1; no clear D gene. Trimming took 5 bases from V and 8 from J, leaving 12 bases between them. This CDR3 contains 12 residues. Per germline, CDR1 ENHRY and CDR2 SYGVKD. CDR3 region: CAISSSIREAFF. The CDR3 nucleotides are TGTGCCATCAGTAGCTCCATCCGGGAAGCTTTCTTT.

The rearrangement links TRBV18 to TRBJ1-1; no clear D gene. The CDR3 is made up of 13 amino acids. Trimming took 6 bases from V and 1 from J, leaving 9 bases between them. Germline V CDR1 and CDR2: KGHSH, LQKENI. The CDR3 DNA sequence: TGTGCCAGCTCCCGGGAGAAGAACACTGAAGCTTTCTTT. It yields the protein CASSREKNTEAFF.

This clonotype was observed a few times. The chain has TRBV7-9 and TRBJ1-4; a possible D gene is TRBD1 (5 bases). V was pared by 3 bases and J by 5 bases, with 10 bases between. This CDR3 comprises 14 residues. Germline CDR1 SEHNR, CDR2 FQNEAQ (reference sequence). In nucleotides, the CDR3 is TGTGCCAGCAGCTTCACAGGCCCCAATGAAAAACTGTTTTTT. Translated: CASSFTGPNEKLFF.

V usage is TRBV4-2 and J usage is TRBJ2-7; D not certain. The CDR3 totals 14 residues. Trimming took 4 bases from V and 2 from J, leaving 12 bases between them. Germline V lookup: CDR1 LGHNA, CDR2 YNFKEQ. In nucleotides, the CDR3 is TGTGCCAGCAGCCTAAAGGCCAGTCCCTACGAGCAGTACTTC. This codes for CASSLKASPYEQYF.

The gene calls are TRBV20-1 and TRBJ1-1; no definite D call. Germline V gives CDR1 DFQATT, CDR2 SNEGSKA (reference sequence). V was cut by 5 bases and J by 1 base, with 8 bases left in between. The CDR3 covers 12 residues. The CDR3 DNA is TGCAGTGCTGTCCCAGGGAACACTGAAGCTTTCTTT. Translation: CSAVPGNTEAFF.

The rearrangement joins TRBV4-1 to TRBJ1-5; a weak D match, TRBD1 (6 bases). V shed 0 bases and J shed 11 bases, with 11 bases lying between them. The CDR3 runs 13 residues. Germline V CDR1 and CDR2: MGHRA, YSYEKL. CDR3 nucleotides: TGCGCCAGCAGCCAAGACCCCCGACAGGCCCAGCATTTT. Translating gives CASSQDPRQAQHF.

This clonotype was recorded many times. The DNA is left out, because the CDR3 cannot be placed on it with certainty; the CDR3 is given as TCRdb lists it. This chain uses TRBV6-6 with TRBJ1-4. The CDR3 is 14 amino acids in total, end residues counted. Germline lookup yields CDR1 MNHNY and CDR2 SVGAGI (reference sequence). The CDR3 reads CASSYSSWGKNCFF.

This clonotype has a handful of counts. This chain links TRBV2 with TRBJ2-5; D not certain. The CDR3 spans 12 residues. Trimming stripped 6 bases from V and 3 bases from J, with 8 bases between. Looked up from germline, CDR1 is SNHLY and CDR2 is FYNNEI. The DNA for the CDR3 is TGTGCCAGCAGGAAGGTGGAAGAGACCCAGTACTTC. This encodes CASRKVEETQYF.

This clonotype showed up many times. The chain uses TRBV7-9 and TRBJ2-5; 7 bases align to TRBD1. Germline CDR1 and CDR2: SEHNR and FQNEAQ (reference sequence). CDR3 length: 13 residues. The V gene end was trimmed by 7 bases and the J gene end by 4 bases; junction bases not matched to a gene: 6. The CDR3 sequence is CASTPQGPETQYF. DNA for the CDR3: TGTGCCAGCACCCCACAGGGGCCAGAGACCCAGTACTTC. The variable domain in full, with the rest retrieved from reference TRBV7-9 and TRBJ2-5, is DTGVSQNPRHKITKRGQNVTFRCDPISEHNRLYWYRQTLGQGPEFLTYFQNEAQLEKSRLLSDRFSAERPKGSFSTLEIQRTEQGDSAMYLCASTPQGPETQYFGPGTRLLVL.

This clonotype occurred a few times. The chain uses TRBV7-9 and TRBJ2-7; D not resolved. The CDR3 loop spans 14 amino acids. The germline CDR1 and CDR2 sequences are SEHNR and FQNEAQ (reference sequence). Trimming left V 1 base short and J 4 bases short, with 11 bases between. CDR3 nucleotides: TGTGCCAGCAGCTTAGTCGGTAGGGTGTACGAGCAGTACTTC. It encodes CASSLVGRVYEQYF.

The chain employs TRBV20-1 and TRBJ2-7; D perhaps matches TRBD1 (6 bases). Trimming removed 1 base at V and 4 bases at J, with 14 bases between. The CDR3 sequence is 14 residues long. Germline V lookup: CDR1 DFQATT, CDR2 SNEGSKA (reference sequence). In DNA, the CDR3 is TGCAGTGCTAGAGGTTCAGGGGCTCTATACGAGCAGTACTTC. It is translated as CSARGSGALYEQYF.